One and the same sample provided the 16 T cell receptor beta chains below, sequenced in a study of shared clonotypes between healthy human individuals. This table comes from immunoSEQ multiplex PCR, and its TCRdb copy is limited to in-frame clones, with some not included. The data contain fewer than 650,000 clones, around 81% of them seen just once; the ten biggest clones take up 12%. Sequencing used PBMCs. Source of these receptors: a woman aged 35 to 49 in good health. Some clones in this sample may be carry-over from other donors' samples.

The V call is TRBV5-4, the J call TRBJ2-7; possibly TRBD2 for D (5 bases). V dropped 9 bases and J dropped 5 bases, with 21 bases sitting between them. This CDR3 has 14 amino acids. From germline, CDR1 is SGHNT and CDR2 YYREEE (reference sequence). The CDR3 reads CATGRGLQVHEQYF. CDR3 DNA sequence: TGTGCCACCGGAAGAGGACTCCAGGTGCACGAGCAGTACTTC.

CDR3 sequence: CASSLSRLGDEQYF. The DNA for the CDR3 is TGTGCCAGCAGTTTATCGAGGCTCGGGGACGAGCAGTACTTC. The chain employs TRBV27 and TRBJ2-7; possibly TRBD2 for D (5 bases). Trimming stripped 0 bases from V and 5 bases from J, with 11 bases between. There are 14 residues in the CDR3. CDR1 and CDR2 from the germline V gene are MNHEY and SMNVEV (reference sequence).

As DNA, the CDR3 is TGTGCCAGCAGCTTGGGGAACCCCCCATACGAGCAGTACTTC. It codes for CASSLGNPPYEQYF. This chain joins TRBV7-9 and TRBJ2-7; unclear D gene. The CDR3 loop spans 14 amino acids. The germline CDR1 and CDR2 sequences are SEHNR and FQNEAQ (reference sequence). V lost 3 bases to trimming and J lost 4 bases, with 13 bases between them.

The chain employs TRBV7-2 and TRBJ2-3, with 11 nucleotides matching TRBD2. CDR1 and CDR2 from the germline V gene are SGHTA and FQGNSA. The CDR3 totals 14 residues. Trimming at V came to 4 bases and at J to 8 bases, leaving 5 bases not matched to a gene. The CDR3 is CASSYSGRAGTQYF. CDR3 in DNA: TGTGCCAGCAGCTATAGCGGGAGGGCCGGTACGCAGTATTTT.

The genes are TRBV28 and TRBJ2-1; TRBD2 aligns across 11 bases. The CDR3 length is 16 residues. J lost 5 bases, V lost 8 bases, and 11 bases had no gene match. Germline CDR1 is MDHEN and CDR2 is SYDVKM. Here the CDR3 DNA reads TGTGCCAGCGGGGACCCGGGACTAGCGGATCACAATGAGCAGTTCTTC. This translates into CASGDPGLADHNEQFF.

This clone was seen a single time. The rearrangement uses TRBV7-3 and TRBJ2-1; D possibly uses TRBD1 or TRBD2 (6 bases each). There are 16 residues in the CDR3. Germline CDR1 reads SGHTA; CDR2 reads FQGTGA. The V end lost 5 bases, the J end lost 8 bases, and 22 bases lay between the germline ends. This chain's CDR3 is CASSGGGTAVNDEQFF. The CDR3 DNA reads TGTGCCAGCAGCGGGGGCGGGACCGCGGTTAACGATGAGCAGTTCTTC.

Regarding this clone: Possible read error: a much larger clone is one base away. V is TRBV30 and J is TRBJ1-1; D not certain. This CDR3 comprises 13 residues. V dropped 4 bases and J dropped 4 bases, with 13 bases sitting between them. Germline lookup yields CDR1 GTSNPN and CDR2 SVGIG (reference sequence). Written as DNA, the CDR3 is TGTGCCTGGAATAGCGGCGGGGTCACTGAAGCTTTCTTT. The encoded protein is CAWNSGGVTEAFF.

The rearrangement joins TRBV5-5 to TRBJ2-7; 8 bases fit TRBD2. The CDR3 covers 15 residues. Germline V gene lookup returns CDR1 SGHKS and CDR2 YYEKEE (reference sequence). V lost 4 bases to trimming and J lost 3 bases; unmatched junction nucleotides: 9. CDR3 region: CASSRGTRSYYEQYF. The CDR3 region has the DNA TGTGCCAGCAGCCGTGGGACTAGATCTTACTACGAGCAGTACTTC. The full variable domain, with the rest looked up from reference TRBV5-5 and TRBJ2-7, is DAGVTQSPTHLIKTRGQQVTLRCSPISGHKSVSWYQQVLGQGPQFIFQYYEKEERGRGNFPDRFSARQFPNYSSELNVNALLLGDSALYLCASSRGTRSYYEQYFGPGTRLTVT.

This chain joins TRBV6-1 and TRBJ2-4; D gene ambiguous. Trimming took 2 bases from V and 6 from J, leaving 5 bases between them. Germline V gene data show CDR1 as MNHNS and CDR2 as SASEGT. The CDR3 is 12 residues long. The CDR3 reads CASSELGNIQYF. CDR3 DNA: TGTGCCAGCAGTGAACTAGGAAACATTCAGTACTTC.

The CDR3 nucleotides read TGTGCCAGCAGTGAAGGTCCGAGTAACGAGCAGTTCTTC. Translation: CASSEGPSNEQFF. V usage is TRBV6-1 and J usage is TRBJ2-1; D is uncertain. V was shortened by 1 base and J by 10 bases, with 11 bases between the two germline ends. This CDR3 comprises 13 residues. Germline CDR1 reads MNHNS; CDR2 reads SASEGT.

The J gene is TRBJ1-3, the V gene TRBV10-3, with 8 nucleotides matching TRBD1. Germline-derived CDR1 and CDR2 are ENHRY and SYGVKD. Trimming cost V 11 bases and J 0 bases; bases outside gene matches: 15. CDR3 length: 17 residues. CDR3 sequence (DNA): TGTGCCTCCAGGGGGCGCGGGACAGTACACTCTGGAAACACCATATATTTT. The encoded protein is CASRGRGTVHSGNTIYF.

The rearrangement uses TRBV29-1 and TRBJ2-3; possibly TRBD1 or TRBD2 for D (5 bases each). The CDR3 covers 13 residues. Germline values: CDR1 SQVTM, CDR2 ANQGSEA. Between the trimmed V and J ends, which lost 0 bases and 3 bases, there was a span of 7 bases. The CDR3 loop reads CSVEDGGTDTQYF. The CDR3 nucleotides are TGCAGCGTTGAAGATGGGGGTACAGATACGCAGTATTTT.

The gene calls are TRBV7-3 and TRBJ2-2, with D hard to call. The CDR3 loop spans 14 amino acids. V lost 5 bases to trimming and J lost 0 bases, with 7 bases between them. Germline loops: CDR1 SGHTA, CDR2 FQGTGA. In DNA, the CDR3 is TGTGCCAGCAGCGCGGTGGCGAACACCGGGGAGCTGTTTTTT. Translating it yields CASSAVANTGELFF. The full variable domain, with the rest looked up from reference TRBV7-3 and TRBJ2-2, is GAGVSQTPSNKVTEKGKYVELRCDPISGHTALYWYRQSLGQGPEFLIYFQGTGAADDSGLPNDRFFAVRPEGSVSTLKIQRTERGDSAVYLCASSAVANTGELFFGEGSRLTVL.

A word on this clone: A read error is likely here: a far larger clone is one base away. Other nucleotide sequences in the sample specify the same CDR3. The chain couples TRBV12-5 to TRBJ2-7, with TRBD2 identical over 8 bases. CDR3 length: 15 amino acids. Looked up from germline, CDR1 is LGHNT and CDR2 is FRNRAP. The CDR3 here is CASGLAGTSSYEQYF. Written as DNA, the CDR3 is TGTGCTAGTGGCTTGGCAGGGACTAGCTCCTACGAGCAGTACTTC.

The chain links TRBV13 to TRBJ2-7; no clear D. This CDR3 comprises 12 residues. Germline V gene data show CDR1 as PRHDT and CDR2 as FYEKMQ (reference sequence). Trimming left V 1 base short and J 7 bases short, with 8 bases between. The CDR3 DNA sequence: TGTGCCAGCAGCTTAGAGGGCAGAGAGCAGTACTTC. Translation: CASSLEGREQYF.

This sequence joins TRBV6-1 and TRBJ1-1; 12 bases align to TRBD1. V lost 8 bases, J lost 1 base, and 5 bases stayed unmatched. Germline assignment: CDR1 MNHNS and CDR2 SASEGT. CDR3 length equals 15 residues. The CDR3 DNA reads TGTGCCAGCCGGGACAGGGGGCGAGGGAACACTGAAGCTTTCTTT. Translation: CASRDRGRGNTEAFF.